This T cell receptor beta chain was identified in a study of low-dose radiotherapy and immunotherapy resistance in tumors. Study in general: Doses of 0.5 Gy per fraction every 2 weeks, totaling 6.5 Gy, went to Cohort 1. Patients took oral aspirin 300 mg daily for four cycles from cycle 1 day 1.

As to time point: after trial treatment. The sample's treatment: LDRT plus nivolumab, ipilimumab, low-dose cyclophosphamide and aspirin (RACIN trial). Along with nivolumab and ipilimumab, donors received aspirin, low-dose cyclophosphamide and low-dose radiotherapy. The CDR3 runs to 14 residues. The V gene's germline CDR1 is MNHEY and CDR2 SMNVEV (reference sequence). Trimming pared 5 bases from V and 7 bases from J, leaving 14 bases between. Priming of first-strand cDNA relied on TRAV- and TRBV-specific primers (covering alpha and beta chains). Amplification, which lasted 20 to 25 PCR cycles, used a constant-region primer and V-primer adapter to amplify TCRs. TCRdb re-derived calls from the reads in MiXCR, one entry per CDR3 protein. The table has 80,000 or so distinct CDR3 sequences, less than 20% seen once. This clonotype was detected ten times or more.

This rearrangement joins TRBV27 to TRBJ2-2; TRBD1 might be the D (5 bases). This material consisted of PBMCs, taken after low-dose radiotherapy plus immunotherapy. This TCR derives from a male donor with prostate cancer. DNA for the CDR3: TGTGCCAGCAGTCCCCGGACAATCAGCGGGGAGCTGTTTTTT. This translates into CASSPRTISGELFF.